Described below is a single T cell receptor (beta chain) sequence and its context. The CDR3 runs to 16 residues. V was clipped by 6 bases and J by 1 base; unmatched bases: 10. Germline CDR1 reads KGHSH; CDR2 reads LQKENI. This sample was included in a study of blood T cell repertoires in COVID-19. In the study overall: COVID-19 samples, acute and convalescent, were from the United States, Italy and Spain. PBMCs, B-cell-depleted T cells, or T cells provided the cDNA or gDNA that made up the material.

The authors' processing: The authors estimated nucleated cell counts from reference gene primer amplification. Here immunoSEQ multiplex PCR was the method, and the copy in TCRdb shows in-frame clones only, minus some. That table furnishes V, J and clone size, whereas the DNA furnished D and trimming. This table holds tens of thousands of clones, under 85% found once. The clonotype comes from a man aged 65 to 79 with acute or convalescent COVID-19. The chain joins TRBV18 to TRBJ2-3; 7 bases line up with TRBD2. Sequenced material: peripheral blood. CDR3 protein: CASSQARTRGTDTQYF. In nucleotides, the CDR3 is TGTGCCAGCTCCCAGGCAAGGACTAGGGGCACAGATACGCAGTATTTT.